This T cell receptor (beta chain) was captured by sequencing in a study of T cell responses to AZD1222 COVID-19 vaccine. TCRdb's copy holds only in-frame clones and misses some; the assay was immunoSEQ multiplex PCR. The repertoire includes 79,000 or so clones, roughly 90% of them detected once, and about 5.4% sits in the top ten. CDR3 length: 13 residues. CDR1 MNHEY and CDR2 SMNVEV come from the germline V gene (reference sequence). V was pared by 3 bases and J by 1 base, with 7 bases between. Note on this clone: Antigen: not known.

Whole-study findings and limits: The study found vaccine-associated CD4 TCRs spanning spike, dominant at 160-218 and 743-854.

This chain uses TRBV27 with TRBJ2-7, with D tentatively TRBD2 (6 bases). The sequenced sample was peripheral blood, obtained 28 days after the second AZD1222 dose. The TCR was taken from an adult who received the AZD1222 COVID-19 vaccine. The CDR3 DNA is TGTGCCAGCAGTTTCGGGACTTCCTACGAGCAGTACGTC. Translating it yields CASSFGTSYEQYV.